The rows below give T cell receptor beta chains drawn from one sample of a study of blood T cell repertoires in COVID-19. Sequencing used immunoSEQ multiplex PCR; TCRdb keeps in-frame clones, though not all of them. The data contain tens of thousands of clones, roughly two thirds of them seen just once; the ten biggest clones take up about 9%. Sequencing used peripheral blood. The receptors originated from a woman in her seventies with acute or convalescent COVID-19. Each CDR3 is given with its conserved first and last residue. D genes are given only for firm matches. A row's size may be missing; if present it is once, few, many or a size class.

clone_size j_call v_call d_call cdr3_nt cdr3_aa
. TRBJ2-7 TRBV5-1 . TGCGCCAGCAGCTTGGGAGGCGGGCCTTCCTACGAGCAGTACTTC CASSLGGGPSYEQYF
many TRBJ1-6 TRBV6-5 TRBD1 TGTGCCAGCAGTTACGACGGGACAGGGGACAATTCACCCCTCCACTTT CASSYDGTGDNSPLHF
. TRBJ2-7 TRBV28 TRBD2 TGTGCCAGCACCAGCCGGGGGGGCTGGGGTGAGCAGTACTTC CASTSRGGWGEQYF
. TRBJ2-3 TRBV5-1 TRBD2 TGCGCCAGCAGCTGGACCGGGACTAGCGGGGGTGCAGATACGCAGTATTTT CASSWTGTSGGADTQYF
few TRBJ2-2 TRBV11-2 . TGTGCCAGCAGCCTACAGGGTACCGGGGAGCTGTTTTTT CASSLQGTGELFF
. TRBJ2-5 TRBV28 . TGTGCCAGCACCTCATCAGGAACGGCCCAAGAGACCCAGTACTTC CASTSSGTAQETQYF
. TRBJ1-5 TRBV2 TRBD1 TGTGCCAGCAGTAAAGGCCTACAGGGGGGTCAGCCCCAGCATTTT CASSKGLQGGQPQHF
. TRBJ1-3 TRBV5-6 . TGTGCCAGCAGCTTGAAGGACACTTCATCAAACACCATATATTTT CASSLKDTSSNTIYF
. TRBJ2-1 TRBV28 TRBD2 TGTGCCAGCAGTTACGAGCGGGACGGATATGAGCAGTTCTTC CASSYERDGYEQFF
once TRBJ2-1 TRBV2 TRBD2 TGTGCCAGCAGGACCTATACGGGGGGCAATGAGCAGTTCTTC CASRTYTGGNEQFF
. TRBJ2-2 TRBV7-3 . TGTGCCAGCAGCTCTGGGGAAAGGGGGAACACCGGGGAGCTGTTTTTT CASSSGERGNTGELFF
. TRBJ1-1 TRBV21-1 . TGTGCCAGCAGCAAATTTAATCCCGGACAGGCCTGGGGTGAAGCTTTCTTT CASSKFNPGQAWGEAFF
. TRBJ2-1 TRBV2 TRBD2 TGTGCCAGCATCAAGCGGGGGAGCGAGAATGAGCAGTTCTTC CASIKRGSENEQFF
. TRBJ2-7 TRBV28 . TGTGCCAGCAGTTTAAACACCGAGCAGTACTTC CASSLNTEQYF
. TRBJ2-2 TRBV7-3 . TGTGCCAGCAGCTTACTGGCTACCGGGGAGCTGTTTTTT CASSLLATGELFF
few TRBJ2-1 TRBV6-5 TRBD1 TGTGCCAGTGTTGTGACAGGGAGCTATGAGCAGTTCTTC CASVVTGSYEQFF
once TRBJ2-7 TRBV12-3/TRBV12-4 . TGTGCCAGCAGGGATACAGGGAAATACGAGCAGTACTTC CASRDTGKYEQYF
. TRBJ1-1 TRBV5-1 . TGCGCCAGCAGCTTTTCGACAGGAAAAGCTGAAGCTTTCTTT CASSFSTGKAEAFF
. TRBJ2-7 TRBV6-5 . TGTGCCAGCAGCTACGCGGCAGGGGACCCCTACGAGCAGTACTTC CASSYAAGDPYEQYF
. TRBJ2-3 TRBV18 TRBD2 TGTGCCAGCTCACCATTCGAAGGGACTAGCGGTAGCACAGATACGCAGTATTTT CASSPFEGTSGSTDTQYF
. TRBJ1-1 TRBV11-2 . TGTGCCAGCAGCTTAGTGGTGTACGGCGGTGAAGCTTTCTTT CASSLVVYGGEAFF
once TRBJ2-7 TRBV7-2 . TGTGCCAGCAGCTTACGGGGGAGTGGGGAGCAGTACTTC CASSLRGSGEQYF
once TRBJ2-1 TRBV6-4 . TGTGCCAGCAGTGACTTCCCGGGTGGGGGAGGTACCAATGAGCAGTTCTTC CASSDFPGGGGTNEQFF
. TRBJ2-3 TRBV18 TRBD2 TGTGCCAGCTCCGCTAGCGGGGGGCCGGGCACAGATACGCAGTATTTT CASSASGGPGTDTQYF
. TRBJ2-5 TRBV4-1 TRBD1 TGCGCCAGCAGCCAAGGAGGGGGCCCAGAGACCCAGTACTTC CASSQGGGPETQYF
. TRBJ2-6 TRBV10-2 . TGCGCCAGCAGTGAGTCTGCGGGCGTCTCTGGGGCCAACGTCCTGACTTTC CASSESAGVSGANVLTF
few TRBJ2-1 TRBV6-1 . TGTGCCAGCAGTGAGTTAGGGGCCCTGAGTGAGCAGTTCTTC CASSELGALSEQFF
few TRBJ1-1 TRBV11-2 . TGTGCCAGCAGCCCTGAGAGGGAAAAAGCTGAAGCTTTCTTT CASSPEREKAEAFF
. TRBJ1-2 TRBV19 . TGTGCCAGTAACGGCGGCGAATATGGCTACACCTTC CASNGGEYGYTF
. TRBJ2-7 TRBV21-1 . TGTGCCAGCAGCAAAGGGCGGCGGGACAGGGGTGAGCAGTACTTC CASSKGRRDRGEQYF
many TRBJ2-7 TRBV5-1 TRBD2 TGCGCCAGCAGCTGGGGACTAGCGGGGATCTACGAGCAGTACTTC CASSWGLAGIYEQYF
. TRBJ2-2 TRBV4-3 TRBD1 TGCGCCAGCAGCCAACGGACAGGCTGGGCCGGGGAGCTGTTTTTT CASSQRTGWAGELFF
. TRBJ2-2 TRBV7-8 . TGTGCCAGCAGCTTAGGCAGGGCGAACACCGGGGAGCTGTTTTTT CASSLGRANTGELFF
. TRBJ2-3 TRBV28 TRBD1 TGTGCCAGCAGTCAAGGGACAGTAAGCACAGATACGCAGTATTTT CASSQGTVSTDTQYF
. TRBJ2-3 TRBV18 TRBD2 TGTGCCAGCTCAGGGACTAGCGGGAGTAATACGCAGTATTTT CASSGTSGSNTQYF
. TRBJ2-1 TRBV25-1 TRBD2 TGTGCCAGCAGTGCTCGGGGGGGGGATGAGCAGTTCTTC CASSARGGDEQFF
. TRBJ2-1 TRBV3-1/TRBV3-2 . TGTGCCAGCAACCTTGCGGGAAATGAGCAGTTCTTC CASNLAGNEQFF
. TRBJ1-6 TRBV7-2 TRBD1 TGTGCCAGCAGCTTAGTTGGTTCGGGACAGGGGTATTCACCCCTCCACTTT CASSLVGSGQGYSPLHF
. TRBJ2-3 TRBV4-2 . TGTGCCAGCAGCCCAATCACAAGGGGTGGCACTAGCACGACAGATACGCAGTATTTT CASSPITRGGTSTTDTQYF
. TRBJ2-7 TRBV11-2 . TGTGCCAGCAGCCAAGTAGGAACTAACTACGAGCAGTACTTC CASSQVGTNYEQYF
once TRBJ2-3 TRBV7-2 . TGTGCCAGCAGCTTAGCCCCCGGGGGGCTAGGCACAGATACGCAGTATTTT CASSLAPGGLGTDTQYF
many TRBJ2-4 TRBV3-1/TRBV3-2 . TGTGCCAGCAGCCAAGAAGCTAGGAATTCGGAAATAGCCAAAAACATTCAGTACTTC CASSQEARNSEIAKNIQYF
few TRBJ1-3 TRBV12-3/TRBV12-4 . TGTGCCAGCAGTTTGGGGGGTTACACCATATATTTT CASSLGGYTIYF
. TRBJ1-1 TRBV7-9 . TGTGCCAGCCTGGTGGTCGGGATGGGGAACACTGAAGCTTTCTTT CASLVVGMGNTEAFF
. TRBJ2-5 TRBV29-1 . TGCAGCGTTGACCTGGCTAGTCAAGAGACCCAGTACTTC CSVDLASQETQYF
few TRBJ2-7 TRBV5-4 . TGTGCCAGCAGCAGAGGAAGGGGCGCAGGCGAGCAGTACTTC CASSRGRGAGEQYF